This T cell receptor (beta chain) derives from a study of cytomegalovirus exposure and HLA in healthy donors. Study as a whole: When 350 to 500 donors were genotyped, approximately 80% of them were found to fall in the Caucasian-associated ancestry cluster.

The germline V gene encodes CDR1 SGHRS and CDR2 YFSETQ. With V trimmed by 0 bases and J by 8 bases, 6 bases remained unmatched. The CDR3 is made up of 15 amino acids. Both 60 Vbeta primers and 13 Jbeta primers went into the PCR. Data came from immunoSEQ multiplex PCR; TCRdb stores just in-frame clones and leaves some out. The sample lists some 160,000 clones; approximately 78% were seen once. To note about this clone: Its antigen is undetermined.

General observations from the study: Most CMV-associated TCR beta chains appeared HLA-restricted in a later analysis.

This TCR came from a woman in her 40s in good health and CMV-seronegative. The V call is TRBV5-1, the J call TRBJ2-1; TRBD2 aligns across 9 bases. Sequencing input: PBMCs. CDR3 sequence: CASSLVASGVYEQFF. CDR3 bases: TGCGCCAGCAGCTTGGTGGCTAGCGGGGTGTATGAGCAGTTCTTC.